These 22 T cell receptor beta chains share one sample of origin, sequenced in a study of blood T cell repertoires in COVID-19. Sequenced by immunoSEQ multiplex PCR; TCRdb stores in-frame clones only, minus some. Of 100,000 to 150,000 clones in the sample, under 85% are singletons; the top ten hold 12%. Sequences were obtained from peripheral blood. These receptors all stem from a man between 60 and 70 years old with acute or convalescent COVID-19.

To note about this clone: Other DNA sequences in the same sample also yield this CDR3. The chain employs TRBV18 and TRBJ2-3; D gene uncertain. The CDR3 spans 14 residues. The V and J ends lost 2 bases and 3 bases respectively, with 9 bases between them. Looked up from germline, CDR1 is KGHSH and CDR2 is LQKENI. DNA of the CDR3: TGTGCCAGCTCACCAACAGCCGCGACAGATACGCAGTATTTT. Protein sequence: CASSPTAATDTQYF.

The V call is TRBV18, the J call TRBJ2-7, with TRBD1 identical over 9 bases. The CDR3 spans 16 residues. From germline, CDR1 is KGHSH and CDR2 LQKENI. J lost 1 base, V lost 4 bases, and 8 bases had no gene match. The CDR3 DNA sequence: TGTGCCAGCTCACTTATACCGACAGGGGGATCCTACGAGCAGTACTTC. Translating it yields CASSLIPTGGSYEQYF.

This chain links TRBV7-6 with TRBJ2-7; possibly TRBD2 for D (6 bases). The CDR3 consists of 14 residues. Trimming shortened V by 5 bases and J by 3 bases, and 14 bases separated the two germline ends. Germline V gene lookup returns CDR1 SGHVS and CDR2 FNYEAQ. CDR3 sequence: CASSPRDSRYEQYF. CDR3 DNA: TGTGCCAGCAGCCCCCGGGACTCCCGCTACGAGCAGTACTTC.

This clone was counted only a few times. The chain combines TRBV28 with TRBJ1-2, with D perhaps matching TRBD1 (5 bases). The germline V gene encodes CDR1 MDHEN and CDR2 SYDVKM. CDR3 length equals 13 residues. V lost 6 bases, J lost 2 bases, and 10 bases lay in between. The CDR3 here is CASSPRVNYGYTF. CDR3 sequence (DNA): TGTGCCAGCAGCCCCAGGGTAAACTATGGCTACACCTTC.

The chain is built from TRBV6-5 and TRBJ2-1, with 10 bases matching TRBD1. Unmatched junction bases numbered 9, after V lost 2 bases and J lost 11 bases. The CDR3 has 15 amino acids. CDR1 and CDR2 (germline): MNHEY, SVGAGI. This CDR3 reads CASSYKQGTGVQQFF. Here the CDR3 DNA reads TGTGCCAGCAGTTACAAGCAGGGGACAGGGGTGCAGCAGTTCTTC.

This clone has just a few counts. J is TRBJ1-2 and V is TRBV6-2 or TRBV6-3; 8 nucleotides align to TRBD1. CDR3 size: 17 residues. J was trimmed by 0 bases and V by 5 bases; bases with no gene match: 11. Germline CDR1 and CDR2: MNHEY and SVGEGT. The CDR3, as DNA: TGTGCCAGCAGTCAGACGGGGACAGGTAAAGCTAACTATGGCTACACCTTC. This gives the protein CASSQTGTGKANYGYTF.

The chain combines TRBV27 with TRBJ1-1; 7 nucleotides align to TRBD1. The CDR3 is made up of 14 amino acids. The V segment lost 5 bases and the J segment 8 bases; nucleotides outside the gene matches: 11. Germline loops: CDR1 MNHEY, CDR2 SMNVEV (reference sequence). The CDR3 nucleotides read TGTGCCAGCAGTGAACGGGACAGCCAAGACGAAGCTTTCTTT. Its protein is CASSERDSQDEAFF.

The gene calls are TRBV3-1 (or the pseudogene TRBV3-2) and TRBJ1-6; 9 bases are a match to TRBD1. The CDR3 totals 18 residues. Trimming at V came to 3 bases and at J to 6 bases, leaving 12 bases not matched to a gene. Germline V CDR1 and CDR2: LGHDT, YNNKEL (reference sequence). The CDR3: CASSHPLTGGWGNSPLHF. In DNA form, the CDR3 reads TGTGCCAGCAGCCACCCCCTTACAGGGGGCTGGGGTAATTCACCCCTCCACTTT.

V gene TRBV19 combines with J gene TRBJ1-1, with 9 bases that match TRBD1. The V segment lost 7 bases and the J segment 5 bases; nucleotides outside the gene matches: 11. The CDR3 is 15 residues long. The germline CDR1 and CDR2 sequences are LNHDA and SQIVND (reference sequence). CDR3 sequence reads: CASTSSKTGGTEAFF. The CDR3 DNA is TGTGCCAGTACGTCCTCTAAGACAGGGGGGACTGAAGCTTTCTTT.

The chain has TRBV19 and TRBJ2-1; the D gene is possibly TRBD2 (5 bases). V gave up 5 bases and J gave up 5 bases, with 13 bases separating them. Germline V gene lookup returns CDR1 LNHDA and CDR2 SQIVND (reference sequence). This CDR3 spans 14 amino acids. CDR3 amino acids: CASSATLVNNEQFF. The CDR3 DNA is TGTGCCAGTAGTGCGACACTAGTAAACAATGAGCAGTTCTTC.

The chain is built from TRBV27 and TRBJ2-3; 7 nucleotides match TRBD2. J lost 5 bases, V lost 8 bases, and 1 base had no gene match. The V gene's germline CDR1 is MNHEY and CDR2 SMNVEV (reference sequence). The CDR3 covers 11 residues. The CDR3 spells CASGRVDTQYF. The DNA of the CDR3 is TGTGCCAGCGGGAGGGTAGATACGCAGTATTTT.

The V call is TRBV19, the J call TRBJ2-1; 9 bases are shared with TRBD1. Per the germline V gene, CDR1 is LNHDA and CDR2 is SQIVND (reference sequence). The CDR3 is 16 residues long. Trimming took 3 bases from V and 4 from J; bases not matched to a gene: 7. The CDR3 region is CASSIIAGQGYNEQFF. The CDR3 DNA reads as TGTGCCAGTAGTATTATAGCCGGACAGGGGTACAATGAGCAGTTCTTC. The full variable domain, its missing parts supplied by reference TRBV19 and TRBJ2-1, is DGGITQSPKYLFRKEGQNVTLSCEQNLNHDAMYWYRQDPGQGLRLIYYSQIVNDFQKGDIAEGYSVSREKKESFPLTVTSAQKNPTAFYLCASSIIAGQGYNEQFFGPGTRLTVL.

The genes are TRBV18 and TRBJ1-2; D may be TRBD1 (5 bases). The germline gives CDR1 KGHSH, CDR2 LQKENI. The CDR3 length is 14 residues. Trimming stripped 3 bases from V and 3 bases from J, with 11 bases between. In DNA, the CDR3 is TGTGCCAGCTCACCGTCCAGGGTGGACTATGGCTACACCTTC. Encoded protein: CASSPSRVDYGYTF.

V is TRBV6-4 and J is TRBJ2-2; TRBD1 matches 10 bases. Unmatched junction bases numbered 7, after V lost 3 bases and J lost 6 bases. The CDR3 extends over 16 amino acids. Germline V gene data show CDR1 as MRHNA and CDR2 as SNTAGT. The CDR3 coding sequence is TGTGCCAGCAGTGATCATCCGGGACAGGGGTCCGGGGAGCTGTTTTTT. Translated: CASSDHPGQGSGELFF.

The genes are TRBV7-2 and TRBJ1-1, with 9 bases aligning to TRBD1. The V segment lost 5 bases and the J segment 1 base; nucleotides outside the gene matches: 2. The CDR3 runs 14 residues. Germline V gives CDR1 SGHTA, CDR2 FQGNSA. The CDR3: CASSAQGANTEAFF. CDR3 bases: TGTGCCAGCAGCGCACAGGGGGCGAACACTGAAGCTTTCTTT.

CDR3 in DNA: TGTGCCAGCGGAGGGACAGGTCAAGAGACCCAGTACTTC. The encoded protein is CASGGTGQETQYF. The V and J genes are TRBV28 and TRBJ2-5, with TRBD1 matching 8 bases. After removal of 8 bases from V and 2 bases from J, the junction contained 4 bases not matched to a gene. CDR1 is MDHEN, CDR2 SYDVKM, per germline. This CDR3 has 13 residues.

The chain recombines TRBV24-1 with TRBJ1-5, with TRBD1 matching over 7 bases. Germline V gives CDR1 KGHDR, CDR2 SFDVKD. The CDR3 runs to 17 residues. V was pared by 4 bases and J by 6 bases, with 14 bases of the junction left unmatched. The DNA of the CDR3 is TGTGCCACCAGTGACTCCTACGGGGCAGGGGGAATTCAGCCCCAGCATTTT. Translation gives CATSDSYGAGGIQPQHF.

The CDR3 DNA sequence: TGTGCTAGTGGTAATACAGGGGGCGGTGGCTACACCTTC. Amino acids: CASGNTGGGGYTF. The chain couples TRBV12-5 to TRBJ1-2; 9 bases map to TRBD1. CDR3 length equals 13 residues. V dropped 5 bases and J dropped 7; count of bases not matched to a gene: 5. Germline CDR1 is LGHNT and CDR2 is FRNRAP.

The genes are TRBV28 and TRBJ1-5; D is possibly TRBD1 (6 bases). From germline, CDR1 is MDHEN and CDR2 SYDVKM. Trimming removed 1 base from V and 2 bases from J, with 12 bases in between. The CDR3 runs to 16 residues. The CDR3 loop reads CASSLYLGGGNQPQHF. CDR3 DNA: TGTGCCAGCAGTTTATATCTAGGGGGGGGCAATCAGCCCCAGCATTTT.

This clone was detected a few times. CDR3: CAWREDRGYYNSPLHF. For the CDR3, the DNA is TGTGCCTGGAGAGAGGACAGGGGGTATTATAATTCACCCCTCCACTTT. This sequence joins TRBV30 and TRBJ1-6; TRBD1 aligns across 10 bases. The V gene end was trimmed by 3 bases and the J gene end by 4 bases; junction bases not matched to a gene: 6. CDR3 length equals 16 residues. In germline, CDR1 is GTSNPN, CDR2 SVGIG (reference sequence).

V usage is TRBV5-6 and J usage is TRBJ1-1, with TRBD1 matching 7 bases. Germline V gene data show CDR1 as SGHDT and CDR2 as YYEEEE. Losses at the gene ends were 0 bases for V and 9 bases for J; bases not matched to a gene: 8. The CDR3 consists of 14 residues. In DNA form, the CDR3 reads TGTGCCAGCAGCTTGGGGGAACAGGGGCGGAAAGCTTTCTTT. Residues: CASSLGEQGRKAFF.

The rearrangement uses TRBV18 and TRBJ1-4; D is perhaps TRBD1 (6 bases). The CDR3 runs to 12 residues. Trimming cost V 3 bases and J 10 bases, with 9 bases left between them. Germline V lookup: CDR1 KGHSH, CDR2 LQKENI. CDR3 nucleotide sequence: TGTGCCAGCTCACCTGGGGGCGGAAAACTGTTTTTT. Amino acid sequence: CASSPGGGKLFF.